The rows below give T cell receptor beta chains drawn from one sample of a study of T cells in Graves' hyperthyroidism and ophthalmopathy. TCRdb processed the multiplex PCR reads anew with MiXCR; each CDR3 protein has one entry. The sample has roughly 500,000 distinct CDR3 sequences; 24% are singletons. Sequencing was done on a sample of blood. The receptor source for this set is a woman aged 25 to 39 with Graves' ophthalmopathy. The CDR3 runs from the conserved cysteine through the conserved F or W. The D gene is left open where the match is weak. Not every row has a clone size; where given, it reads once, few, many or a size class.

TRBV12-3/TRBV12-4	TRBJ1-3	TRBD1	NA	TGTGCCAGCAGTTTGTACAGGGGGATCGGAAACACCATATATTTT	CASSLYRGIGNTIYF
TRBV5-1	TRBJ2-7	NA	few	TGCGCCAGCAGCACTTGGGACGGAGGCTACGAGCAGTACTTC	CASSTWDGGYEQYF
TRBV6-5	TRBJ2-7	TRBD2	NA	TGTGCCAGCAGTTACTCGACTAGCGGGAGGCCCTACGAGCAGTACTTC	CASSYSTSGRPYEQYF
TRBV4-1	TRBJ2-7	NA	many	TGCGCCAGCAGCCAAGATTCCCGGCTGGCTGACGAGCAGTACTTC	CASSQDSRLADEQYF
TRBV18	TRBJ2-7	NA	few	TGTGCCAGCTCACCGTCGGGGGACGAGCAGTACTTC	CASSPSGDEQYF
TRBV12-3/TRBV12-4	TRBJ1-1	NA	NA	TGTGCCAGCAGTTTGGGGGTCTCGGCTTTCTTT	CASSLGVSAFF
TRBV7-2	TRBJ2-7	NA	many	TGTGCCAGCAGCTCGAGGACCCGATCCCACGAGCAGTACTTC	CASSSRTRSHEQYF
TRBV30	TRBJ1-5	NA	NA	TGTGCCTGGAGTGCAATTTTAGGAGATCAGCCCCAGCATTTT	CAWSAILGDQPQHF
TRBV5-1	TRBJ1-4	NA	many	TGCGCCAGCAGCGCCCTGGGACGGAACAATGAAAAACTGTTTTTT	CASSALGRNNEKLFF
TRBV30	TRBJ2-4	NA	few	TGTGCCTGGGCCCCTGGGTTAGCCAAAAACATTCAGTACTTC	CAWAPGLAKNIQYF
TRBV2	TRBJ2-5	NA	many	TGTGCCAGCAGTGAAAAAAGGGAGCACGAAGGGGCGTATCAAGAGACCCAGTACTTC	CASSEKREHEGAYQETQYF
TRBV5-1	TRBJ1-1	NA	NA	TGCGCCAGCAGTATGGGCCTGAACACTGATGCTTTCTTT	CASSMGLNTDAFF
TRBV5-5	TRBJ1-1	NA	many	TGTGCCAGCCGGATTGGGGGGTCCACTGAAGCTTTCTTT	CASRIGGSTEAFF
TRBV5-1	TRBJ1-3	NA	many	TGCGCCAGCAGCTTAGATAAGAACACCATATATTTT	CASSLDKNTIYF
TRBV28	TRBJ1-5	NA	many	TGTGCCAGCATCCCGGGGGCAAATCAGCCCCAGCATTTT	CASIPGANQPQHF
TRBV29-1	TRBJ1-2	TRBD1	NA	TGCAGCGTTGATCAGACAGGGGAAAGCTATGGCTACACCTTC	CSVDQTGESYGYTF
TRBV20-1	TRBJ2-2	TRBD1	many	TGCAGTGCTAGAGTGTTAGACAGGGGGACGAACACCGGGGAGCTGTTTTTT	CSARVLDRGTNTGELFF
TRBV7-6	TRBJ2-2	NA	many	TGTGCCAGCAGCTTAGTCTGGGGGGAGGACACCGGGGAGCTGTTTTTT	CASSLVWGEDTGELFF
TRBV29-1	TRBJ1-2	NA	many	TGCAGCGTTGAGAGGGCTTATGGCTACACCTTC	CSVERAYGYTF
TRBV27	TRBJ1-2	NA	many	TGTGCCAGCAGCTCGAACAGGGTATCGAACGGCTACACCTTC	CASSSNRVSNGYTF
TRBV3-1	TRBJ2-3	TRBD2	NA	TGTGCCAGCAGCCCCCTGGGGGGGGAGGATACGCAGTATTTT	CASSPLGGEDTQYF
TRBV29-1	TRBJ2-7	NA	NA	TGCAGCGTTGAAGAGGTGAAGGGCTACGAGCAGTACTTC	CSVEEVKGYEQYF
TRBV19	TRBJ1-5	NA	many	TGTGCCAGTAGTAGGGTAGGGGACCAGCCCCAGCATTTT	CASSRVGDQPQHF
TRBV9	TRBJ1-1	NA	many	TGTGCCAGCTCCGAGGGCCACCTGAACACTGAAGCTTTCTTT	CASSEGHLNTEAFF
TRBV28	TRBJ1-2	NA	many	TGTGCCAGCAGTTTAGTCTCGGGGGTTGGCTATGGCTACACCTTC	CASSLVSGVGYGYTF
TRBV5-1	TRBJ1-1	NA	many	TGCGCCAGCAGCTTGGATCCGGGAGGGCGTGAAGCTTTCTTT	CASSLDPGGREAFF
TRBV7-3	TRBJ2-5	NA	many	TGTGCCAGCAGCTTAACGTTGGGGGCTCAAGAGACCCAGTACTTC	CASSLTLGAQETQYF
TRBV11-2	TRBJ1-6	NA	NA	TGTGCCAGCAGCTTAGAACTAGCCGCGACCTATAATTCACCCCTCCACTTT	CASSLELAATYNSPLHF
TRBV19	TRBJ1-2	TRBD1	many	TGTGCCAGTAGTACTCGGGACAGGGGAGATGGCTACACCTTC	CASSTRDRGDGYTF
TRBV12-3/TRBV12-4	TRBJ1-5	NA	many	TGTGCCAGCACCAGGGCGCCTCAGCCCCAGCATTTT	CASTRAPQPQHF
TRBV11-2	TRBJ2-5	NA	few	TGTGCCAGCAGCTCCCCTCGGACGGACGGCCTGTTGACCCAGTACTTC	CASSSPRTDGLLTQYF
TRBV28	TRBJ1-2	NA	many	TGTGCCAGCAGTTCCTCCCCAGGGAACTATGGCTACACCTTC	CASSSSPGNYGYTF
TRBV6-1	TRBJ2-7	TRBD1	many	TGTGCCAGCAGTGAGGGACAGGGGGCTTCCTACGAGCAGTACTTC	CASSEGQGASYEQYF
TRBV7-9	TRBJ1-1	NA	NA	TGTGCCAGCAGCTTGGGGGCTCAGGCAGGCACTGAAGCTTTCTTT	CASSLGAQAGTEAFF
TRBV5-1	TRBJ1-1	NA	few	TGCGCCAGCAGCTTGGTCGGAAACGAAGCTTTCTTT	CASSLVGNEAFF
TRBV5-6	TRBJ1-6	NA	few	TGTGCCAGCAGCACCGAAGGGGGAGGCCTTAATTCACCCCTCCACTTT	CASSTEGGGLNSPLHF
TRBV12-3/TRBV12-4	TRBJ2-5	NA	NA	TGTGCCAGCAGTTCCTCCTCAGGGGCCGAGACCCAGTACTTC	CASSSSSGAETQYF
TRBV29-1	TRBJ2-4	TRBD1	many	TGCAGCGTGGGACAGGGACGGGACATTCAGTACTTC	CSVGQGRDIQYF
TRBV7-2	TRBJ1-6	NA	NA	TGTGCCAGCAGCCCCGCCGCTGGCGCCCTCCACTTT	CASSPAAGALHF
TRBV11-2	TRBJ1-2	NA	many	TGTGCCAGCAGCTTAGGAAGCCCTAACTATGGCTACACCTTC	CASSLGSPNYGYTF
TRBV7-6	TRBJ2-7	TRBD1	many	TGTGCCAGCAGCCCGGGCCCGGGACAGGACTCCTACGAGCAGTACTTC	CASSPGPGQDSYEQYF
TRBV12-3/TRBV12-4	TRBJ2-7	TRBD1	many	TGTGCCAGCAGCCCCCTCGGGACAGGGATCTACGAGCAGTACTTC	CASSPLGTGIYEQYF
TRBV5-1	TRBJ2-2	NA	once	TGCGCCAGCAGCCCCAGGACGGCGGGGGAGCTGTTTTTT	CASSPRTAGELFF
TRBV4-3	TRBJ2-7	TRBD1	few	TGCGCCAGCAGCCAGCTGGGACAGGGGAGCGAGCAGTACTTC	CASSQLGQGSEQYF
TRBV19	TRBJ1-2	TRBD1	many	TGTGCCAGTAAGGACAGGGCCTATGGCTACACCTTC	CASKDRAYGYTF
TRBV6-2/TRBV6-3	TRBJ2-2	NA	many	TGTGCCAGCAGTTATTGGGGGGCCACCGGGGAGCTGTTTTTT	CASSYWGATGELFF
TRBV10-3	TRBJ1-5	NA	few	TGTGCCATCAGTTTGTCCGGGACACTCAATCAGCCCCAGCATTTT	CAISLSGTLNQPQHF
TRBV28	TRBJ2-7	TRBD1	many	TGTGCCAGCAGTTCCTGGACAGGGAAGACCTACGAGCAGTACTTC	CASSSWTGKTYEQYF
TRBV24-1	TRBJ1-2	TRBD1	many	TGTGCCACGCAACGGACAGGGAACTATGGCTACACCTTC	CATQRTGNYGYTF
TRBV19	TRBJ1-2	NA	few	TGTGCCAGTAGTCCGTTCGGGGAAAATGGCTACACCTTC	CASSPFGENGYTF
TRBV20-1	TRBJ2-7	TRBD1	NA	TGCAGTGCTGGGACAGGGCCCGAGCAGTACTTC	CSAGTGPEQYF